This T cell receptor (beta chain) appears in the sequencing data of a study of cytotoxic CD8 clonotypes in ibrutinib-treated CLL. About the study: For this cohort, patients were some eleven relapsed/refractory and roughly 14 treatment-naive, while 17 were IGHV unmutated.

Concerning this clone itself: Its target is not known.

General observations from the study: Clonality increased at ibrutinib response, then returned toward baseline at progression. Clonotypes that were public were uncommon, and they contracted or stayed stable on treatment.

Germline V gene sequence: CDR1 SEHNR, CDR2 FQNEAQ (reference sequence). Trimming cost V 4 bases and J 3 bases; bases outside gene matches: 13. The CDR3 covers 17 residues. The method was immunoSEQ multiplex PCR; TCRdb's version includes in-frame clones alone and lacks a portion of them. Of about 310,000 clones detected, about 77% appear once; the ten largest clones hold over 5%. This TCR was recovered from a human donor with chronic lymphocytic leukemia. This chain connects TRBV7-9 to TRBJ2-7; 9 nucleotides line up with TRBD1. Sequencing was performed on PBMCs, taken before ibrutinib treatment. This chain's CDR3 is CASSSQVTGTGYYEQYF. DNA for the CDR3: TGTGCCAGCAGCTCACAGGTTACCGGGACAGGGTACTACGAGCAGTACTTC.